These T cell receptor beta chains were read from a single sample in a study of T cell repertoires in cytomegalovirus infection. MiXCR was run by TCRdb on the reads, yielding one entry per CDR3 protein. The sample has approximately 590,000 distinct CDR3 sequences; over 35% are singletons. No antigen is known for these receptors. This specimen consisted of cultured PBMCs, obtained from culture after CMV antigen stimulation. These receptors came from a human donor in good health (CMV status not recorded). Some clones in this sample may be carry-over from other donors' samples. The CDR3 runs from the conserved cysteine through the conserved F or W. The order of the fields is CDR3 DNA, CDR3 protein, D gene, J gene, V gene, clone size. A D gene is named only where the DNA matches it firmly. The size field is filled for only some rows; it gives once, few, many or a size class.

CDR3 DNA: TGTGCCAGCAGTTTAAGCCCCGCCCTCGGTGGGACCGGGGAGCTGTTTTTT
CDR3 protein: CASSLSPALGGTGELFF
D gene: NA
J gene: TRBJ2-2
V gene: TRBV12-3/TRBV12-4
clone size: few

CDR3 DNA: TGCGCCAGCAGGGAAACTCAGAATTCACCCCTCCACTTT
CDR3 protein: CASRETQNSPLHF
D gene: NA
J gene: TRBJ1-6
V gene: TRBV5-1
clone size: NA

CDR3 DNA: TGTGCCAGCAGTTCCGGTGGGGGGCTGGGTCAGCCCCAGCATTTT
CDR3 protein: CASSSGGGLGQPQHF
D gene: NA
J gene: TRBJ1-5
V gene: TRBV6-2/TRBV6-3
clone size: few

CDR3 DNA: TGTGCCAGCAGCTTGGGACAGGGCTGGGGCAATGAGCAGTTCTTC
CDR3 protein: CASSLGQGWGNEQFF
D gene: TRBD1
J gene: TRBJ2-1
V gene: TRBV5-5
clone size: NA

CDR3 DNA: TGTGCCAGCAGCTTCCCCCTACAGGGGGGCAATGAGCAGTTCTTC
CDR3 protein: CASSFPLQGGNEQFF
D gene: TRBD1
J gene: TRBJ2-1
V gene: TRBV5-4
clone size: NA

CDR3 DNA: TGTGCCAGCAGCTTATATCGGGTTGGAAGCAATCAGCCCCAGCATTTT
CDR3 protein: CASSLYRVGSNQPQHF
D gene: NA
J gene: TRBJ1-5
V gene: TRBV7-9
clone size: NA

CDR3 DNA: TGTGCCAGCAGTACCACGGGACAGGGCTACGAGCAGTACTTC
CDR3 protein: CASSTTGQGYEQYF
D gene: TRBD1
J gene: TRBJ2-7
V gene: TRBV6-2/TRBV6-3
clone size: NA

CDR3 DNA: TGTGCCAGCGGATGGGAGGGCGGGCAGCCCCAGCATTTT
CDR3 protein: CASGWEGGQPQHF
D gene: NA
J gene: TRBJ1-5
V gene: TRBV2
clone size: NA

CDR3 DNA: TGTGCCAGCAGTTATCGACTAGCAACAGATACGCAGTATTTT
CDR3 protein: CASSYRLATDTQYF
D gene: TRBD2
J gene: TRBJ2-3
V gene: TRBV27
clone size: NA

CDR3 DNA: TGTGCCAGCAGTGACGAGGGGGGATATGGCTACACCTTC
CDR3 protein: CASSDEGGYGYTF
D gene: NA
J gene: TRBJ1-2
V gene: TRBV6-1
clone size: NA

CDR3 DNA: TGTGCCAGCAGCCAAGACGCGGGGTACCGCGATGAGCAGTTCTTC
CDR3 protein: CASSQDAGYRDEQFF
D gene: NA
J gene: TRBJ2-1
V gene: TRBV4-2
clone size: NA

CDR3 DNA: TGCGCCAGCAGCTCCTGGACGGGGAATGTTAACACTGAAGCTTTCTTT
CDR3 protein: CASSSWTGNVNTEAFF
D gene: NA
J gene: TRBJ1-1
V gene: TRBV5-1
clone size: NA

CDR3 DNA: TGTGCCAGCAGTGAAGGCTGGAGGACAGACCAAGATACGCAGTATTTT
CDR3 protein: CASSEGWRTDQDTQYF
D gene: NA
J gene: TRBJ2-3
V gene: TRBV6-1
clone size: NA

CDR3 DNA: TGTGCCAGCAGTGAATCGGGCGGGGGAACGGCCGGGGAGCTGTTTTTT
CDR3 protein: CASSESGGGTAGELFF
D gene: TRBD2
J gene: TRBJ2-2
V gene: TRBV6-1
clone size: NA

CDR3 DNA: TGTGCCAGTAGCCCAAAGGGGGGAGGAGATACGCAGTATTTT
CDR3 protein: CASSPKGGGDTQYF
D gene: NA
J gene: TRBJ2-3
V gene: TRBV19
clone size: NA

CDR3 DNA: TGTGCCAGCACCCTACAGTCGGGGGGTTACAATGAGCAGTTCTTC
CDR3 protein: CASTLQSGGYNEQFF
D gene: TRBD2
J gene: TRBJ2-1
V gene: TRBV7-9
clone size: few

CDR3 DNA: TGTGCCAGCAGCTCCGTGGGGGGCCTAGCTAACTATGGCTACACCTTC
CDR3 protein: CASSSVGGLANYGYTF
D gene: NA
J gene: TRBJ1-2
V gene: TRBV7-6
clone size: few

CDR3 DNA: TGTGCCAGCAGCTTACAACAGGGGCCAGGGGAGCTGTTTTTT
CDR3 protein: CASSLQQGPGELFF
D gene: TRBD1
J gene: TRBJ2-2
V gene: TRBV11-2
clone size: few

CDR3 DNA: TGTGCCAGCAGCTGGCCGGGACTAGCGCGCGAGCAGTACTTC
CDR3 protein: CASSWPGLAREQYF
D gene: TRBD2
J gene: TRBJ2-7
V gene: TRBV5-5
clone size: NA

CDR3 DNA: TGTGCCAGCAGTGATAGGACGTTCTCCTACGAGCAGTACTTC
CDR3 protein: CASSDRTFSYEQYF
D gene: NA
J gene: TRBJ2-7
V gene: TRBV6-1
clone size: few

CDR3 DNA: TGTGCCAGCAGCCGATACAATACCGAAGCTTTCTTT
CDR3 protein: CASSRYNTEAFF
D gene: NA
J gene: TRBJ1-1
V gene: TRBV11-1
clone size: NA

CDR3 DNA: TGTGCCAGCAGCTTATCGGGACAACCTAATTCACCCCTCCACTTT
CDR3 protein: CASSLSGQPNSPLHF
D gene: NA
J gene: TRBJ1-6
V gene: TRBV7-8
clone size: few

CDR3 DNA: TGTGCCAGCAGCCACGGACAGGGAAGAGGGCGCCTCATTTCACCCCTCCACTTT
CDR3 protein: CASSHGQGRGRLISPLHF
D gene: TRBD1
J gene: TRBJ1-6
V gene: TRBV27
clone size: NA

CDR3 DNA: TGTGCCAGCAGGCTCCAACTTACCGGGGAGCTGTTTTTT
CDR3 protein: CASRLQLTGELFF
D gene: NA
J gene: TRBJ2-2
V gene: TRBV12-3/TRBV12-4
clone size: NA

CDR3 DNA: TGCAGTGCTAGCTTTGCGGCAGACTACGAGCAGTACTTC
CDR3 protein: CSASFAADYEQYF
D gene: NA
J gene: TRBJ2-7
V gene: TRBV20-1
clone size: few

CDR3 DNA: TGTGCCAGCAGCATCCTACAGGGGCCATACGAGCAGTACTTC
CDR3 protein: CASSILQGPYEQYF
D gene: TRBD1
J gene: TRBJ2-7
V gene: TRBV7-8
clone size: NA

CDR3 DNA: TGTGCCAGCAGCCAGACTAGCGGAACCTACAATGAGCAGTTCTTC
CDR3 protein: CASSQTSGTYNEQFF
D gene: TRBD2
J gene: TRBJ2-1
V gene: TRBV7-2
clone size: many

CDR3 DNA: TGCAGCGCCAGCGGACAGGGTAGCTCCTACGAGCAGTACTTC
CDR3 protein: CSASGQGSSYEQYF
D gene: TRBD1
J gene: TRBJ2-7
V gene: TRBV29-1
clone size: few

CDR3 DNA: TGTGCCATCAGTGCTTCCCGGGACACCAATGAAAAACTGTTTTTT
CDR3 protein: CAISASRDTNEKLFF
D gene: NA
J gene: TRBJ1-4
V gene: TRBV10-3
clone size: few

CDR3 DNA: TGTGCCAGCAGCTTAGACCCGGGGGGGACAGATACGCAGTATTTT
CDR3 protein: CASSLDPGGTDTQYF
D gene: TRBD2
J gene: TRBJ2-3
V gene: TRBV7-2
clone size: NA

CDR3 DNA: TGTGCCAGCAGCCTCTCTGACAGGGGCAACACTGAAGCTTTCTTT
CDR3 protein: CASSLSDRGNTEAFF
D gene: TRBD1
J gene: TRBJ1-1
V gene: TRBV7-6
clone size: few

CDR3 DNA: TGCAGTGCTAGAGCCCTTGTCGCGGGAGTTTTAGAGACCCAGTACTTC
CDR3 protein: CSARALVAGVLETQYF
D gene: TRBD2
J gene: TRBJ2-5
V gene: TRBV20-1
clone size: NA

CDR3 DNA: TGCAGTGCTCTGGACGGAACCCAAGAGACCCAGTACTTC
CDR3 protein: CSALDGTQETQYF
D gene: NA
J gene: TRBJ2-5
V gene: TRBV20-1
clone size: NA

CDR3 DNA: TGTGCCAGCAGCCCTTCCGGGACAGGGGGCAAAGAGACCCAGTACTTC
CDR3 protein: CASSPSGTGGKETQYF
D gene: TRBD1
J gene: TRBJ2-5
V gene: TRBV7-9
clone size: few

CDR3 DNA: TGTGCCAGCAGTGGAGGGGTGGCAGATACGCAGTATTTT
CDR3 protein: CASSGGVADTQYF
D gene: NA
J gene: TRBJ2-3
V gene: TRBV2
clone size: NA

CDR3 DNA: TGTGCCATCGGAAGGGGGGACAATCAGCCCCAGCATTTT
CDR3 protein: CAIGRGDNQPQHF
D gene: NA
J gene: TRBJ1-5
V gene: TRBV6-1
clone size: few

CDR3 DNA: TGTGCCAGCAGTTACTCGCTAGCGGAGGACACCGGGGAGCTGTTTTTT
CDR3 protein: CASSYSLAEDTGELFF
D gene: TRBD2
J gene: TRBJ2-2
V gene: TRBV6-6
clone size: NA